These T cell receptor beta chains were read from a single sample in a study of T cell changes during pregnancy in multiple sclerosis. The data were produced by immunoSEQ multiplex PCR, yet TCRdb's version contains in-frame clones alone and is incomplete. This sample yields some 51,000 clones, of which about 94% are seen a single time; almost 4.5% belongs to the top ten. The sequenced sample was CD8+ T cells from peripheral blood mononuclear cells, obtained in the first trimester of pregnancy. The receptors come from a female donor with multiple sclerosis, enrolled in a pregnancy study. The CDR3 runs from the conserved cysteine through the conserved F or W. The D gene is left open where the match is weak. Not every row has a clone size; where given, it reads once, few, many or a size class.

clone size,J gene,D gene,V gene,CDR3 protein,CDR3 DNA
.,TRBJ2-5,.,TRBV9,CASSPPTAPGRGQETQYF,TGTGCCAGCAGCCCTCCTACAGCCCCGGGTCGGGGCCAAGAGACCCAGTACTTC
.,TRBJ2-3,.,TRBV9,CASSVEPGSTDTQYF,TGTGCCAGCAGCGTAGAACCAGGGAGCACAGATACGCAGTATTTT
few,TRBJ1-1,.,TRBV7-9,CASSLVTGNTEAFF,TGTGCCAGCAGCTTAGTAACAGGGAACACTGAAGCTTTCTTT
.,TRBJ2-5,TRBD2,TRBV29-1,CSVEKDGLGGVETQYF,TGCAGCGTTGAAAAGGACGGGCTGGGAGGGGTTGAGACCCAGTACTTC
.,TRBJ2-7,TRBD1,TRBV19,CASSLTGGKFEQYF,TGTGCCAGTAGCTTGACAGGGGGCAAGTTCGAGCAGTACTTC
.,TRBJ2-2,.,TRBV7-6,CASSPSNTGELFF,TGTGCCAGCAGCCCGTCGAACACCGGGGAGCTGTTTTTT
.,TRBJ2-3,TRBD1,TRBV14,CASSLLQGALTDTQYF,TGTGCCAGCAGCCTGCTGCAGGGGGCTTTGACAGATACGCAGTATTTT
.,TRBJ1-2,.,TRBV7-9,CASSATGRGNYGYTF,TGTGCCAGCAGCGCCACAGGAAGGGGTAACTATGGCTACACCTTC
large,TRBJ1-2,TRBD1,TRBV6-6,CASSPPWGQSYGYTF,TGTGCCAGCAGTCCTCCCTGGGGACAGTCCTATGGCTACACCTTC
few,TRBJ1-2,.,TRBV9,CASSVAPHGGYGYTF,TGTGCCAGCAGCGTAGCTCCCCACGGTGGCTATGGCTACACCTTC
.,TRBJ2-2,TRBD2,TRBV7-2,CASSLGPSGGNTGELFF,TGTGCCAGCAGCCTCGGTCCTAGCGGGGGAAACACCGGGGAGCTGTTTTTT
.,TRBJ2-6,.,TRBV15,CATSREVRNAGGANVLTF,TGTGCCACCAGCAGAGAGGTCAGGAACGCGGGGGGGGCCAACGTCCTGACTTTC
.,TRBJ2-7,TRBD1,TRBV27,CASSLDRLTSYEQYF,TGTGCCAGCAGTTTGGACAGGTTGACCTCCTACGAGCAGTACTTC
.,TRBJ2-7,.,TRBV11-2,CASSREADPYEQYF,TGTGCCAGCAGCCGAGAAGCTGATCCCTACGAGCAGTACTTC
.,TRBJ2-3,TRBD2,TRBV29-1,CSVGGLAESTDTQYF,TGCAGCGTTGGGGGTCTAGCGGAGTCCACAGATACGCAGTATTTT
once,TRBJ2-3,TRBD2,TRBV5-1,CASSSRGGKTDTQYF,TGCGCCAGCAGCTCGCGGGGGGGCAAGACAGATACGCAGTATTTT
.,TRBJ1-2,.,TRBV27,CASSLSVSGGRWGYTF,TGTGCCAGCAGTTTATCGGTGTCGGGGGGGCGTTGGGGCTACACCTTC
.,TRBJ2-1,.,TRBV29-1,CSVVQGPYNEQFF,TGCAGCGTTGTACAGGGCCCCTACAATGAGCAGTTCTTC
.,TRBJ2-1,.,TRBV4-2,CASSQDPGLGGHNEQFF,TGTGCCAGCAGCCAAGACCCGGGACTCGGCGGTCACAATGAGCAGTTCTTC